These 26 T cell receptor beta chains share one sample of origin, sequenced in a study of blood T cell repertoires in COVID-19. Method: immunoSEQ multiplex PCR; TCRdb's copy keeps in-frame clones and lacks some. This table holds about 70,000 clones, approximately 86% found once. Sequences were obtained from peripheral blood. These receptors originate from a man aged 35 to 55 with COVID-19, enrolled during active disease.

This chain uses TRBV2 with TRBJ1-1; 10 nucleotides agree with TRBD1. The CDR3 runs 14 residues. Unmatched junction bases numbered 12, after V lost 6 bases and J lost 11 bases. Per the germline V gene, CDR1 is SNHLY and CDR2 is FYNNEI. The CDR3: CASRPDRGLGEAFF. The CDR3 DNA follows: TGTGCCAGCAGGCCCGACAGGGGGCTTGGGGAGGCTTTCTTT. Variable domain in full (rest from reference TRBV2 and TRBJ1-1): EPEVTQTPSHQVTQMGQEVILRCVPISNHLYFYWYRQILGQKVEFLVSFYNNEISEKSEIFDDQFSVERPDGSNFTLKIRSTKLEDSAMYFCASRPDRGLGEAFFGQGTRLTVV.

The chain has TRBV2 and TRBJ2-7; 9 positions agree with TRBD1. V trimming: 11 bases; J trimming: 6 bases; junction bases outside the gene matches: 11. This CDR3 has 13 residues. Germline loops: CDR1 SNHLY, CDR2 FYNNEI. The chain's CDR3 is CAGGGQGVSEQYF. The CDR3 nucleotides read TGTGCCGGAGGGGGACAGGGAGTTTCCGAGCAGTACTTC.

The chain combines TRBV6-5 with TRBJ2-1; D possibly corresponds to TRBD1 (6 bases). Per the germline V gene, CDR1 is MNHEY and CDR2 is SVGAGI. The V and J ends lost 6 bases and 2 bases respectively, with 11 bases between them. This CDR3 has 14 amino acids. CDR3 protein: CASSLTGAYNEQFF. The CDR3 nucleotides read TGTGCCAGCAGCCTGACAGGAGCCTACAATGAGCAGTTCTTC.

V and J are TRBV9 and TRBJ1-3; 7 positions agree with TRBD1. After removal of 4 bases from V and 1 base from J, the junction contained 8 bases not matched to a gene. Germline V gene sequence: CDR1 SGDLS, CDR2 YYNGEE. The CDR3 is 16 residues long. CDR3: CASSLDRESSGNTIYF. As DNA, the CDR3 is TGTGCCAGCAGCCTCGACAGGGAATCATCTGGAAACACCATATATTTT. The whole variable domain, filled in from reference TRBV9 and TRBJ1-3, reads DSGVTQTPKHLITATGQRVTLRCSPRSGDLSVYWYQQSLDQGLQFLIQYYNGEERAKGNILERFSAQQFPDLHSELNLSSLELGDSALYFCASSLDRESSGNTIYFGEGSWLTVV.

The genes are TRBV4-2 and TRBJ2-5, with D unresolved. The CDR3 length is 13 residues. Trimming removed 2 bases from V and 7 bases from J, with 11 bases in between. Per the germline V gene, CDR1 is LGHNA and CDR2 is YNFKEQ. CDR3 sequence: CASSQRDSGTQYF. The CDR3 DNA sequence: TGTGCCAGCAGCCAACGAGATTCAGGGACCCAGTACTTC.

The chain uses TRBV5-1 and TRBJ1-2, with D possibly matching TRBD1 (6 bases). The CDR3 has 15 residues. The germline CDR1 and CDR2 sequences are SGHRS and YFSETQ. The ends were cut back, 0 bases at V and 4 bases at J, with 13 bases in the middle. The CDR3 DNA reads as TGCGCCAGCAGCTTGGGTTTCGGGACACCCTATGGCTACACCTTC. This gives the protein CASSLGFGTPYGYTF.

CDR3 nucleotides: TGTGCCAGCAGCTTAGACAGGGGGTCCTACAATGAGCAGTTCTTC. It is translated as CASSLDRGSYNEQFF. This chain connects TRBV7-3 to TRBJ2-1, with TRBD1 matching over 9 bases. The J segment lost 1 base and the V segment lost 2 bases, leaving 0 bases of the junction unmatched. Germline values: CDR1 SGHTA, CDR2 FQGTGA. This CDR3 comprises 15 residues.

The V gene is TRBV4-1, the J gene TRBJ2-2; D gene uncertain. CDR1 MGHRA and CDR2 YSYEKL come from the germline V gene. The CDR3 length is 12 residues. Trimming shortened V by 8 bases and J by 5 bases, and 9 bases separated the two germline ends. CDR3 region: CASLSATGELFF. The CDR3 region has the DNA TGCGCCAGCCTAAGCGCTACCGGGGAGCTGTTTTTT.

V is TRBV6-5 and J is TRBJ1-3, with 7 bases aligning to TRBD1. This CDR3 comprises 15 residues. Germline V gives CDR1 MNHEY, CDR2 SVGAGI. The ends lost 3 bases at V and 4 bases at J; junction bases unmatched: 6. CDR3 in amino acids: CASSYADRAGNTIYF. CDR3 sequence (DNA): TGTGCCAGCAGTTATGCCGACAGGGCAGGAAACACCATATATTTT.

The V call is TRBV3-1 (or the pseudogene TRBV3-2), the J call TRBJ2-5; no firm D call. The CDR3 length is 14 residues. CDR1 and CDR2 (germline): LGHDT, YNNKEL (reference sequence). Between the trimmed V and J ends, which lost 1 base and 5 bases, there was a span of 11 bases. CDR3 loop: CASSQAREKETQYF. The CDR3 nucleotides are TGTGCCAGCAGCCAAGCAAGAGAGAAGGAGACCCAGTACTTC.

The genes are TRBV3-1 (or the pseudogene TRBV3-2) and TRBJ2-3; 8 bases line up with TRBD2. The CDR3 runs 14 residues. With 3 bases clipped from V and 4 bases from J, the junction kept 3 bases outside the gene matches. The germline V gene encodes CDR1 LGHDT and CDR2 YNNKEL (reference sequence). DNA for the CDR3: TGTGCCAGCAGCCACGCGGGGGGCCCAGATACGCAGTATTTT. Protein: CASSHAGGPDTQYF.

The CDR3 DNA is TGTGCCAGCAGTACACGCCGGGTAACCTGGATCGAAGCTTTCTTT. It yields the protein CASSTRRVTWIEAFF. The J gene is TRBJ1-1, the V gene TRBV28; no clear D. There are 15 residues in the CDR3. V lost 5 bases and J 8 bases, leaving 21 bases between the germline ends. The germline V gene has CDR1 MDHEN and CDR2 SYDVKM.

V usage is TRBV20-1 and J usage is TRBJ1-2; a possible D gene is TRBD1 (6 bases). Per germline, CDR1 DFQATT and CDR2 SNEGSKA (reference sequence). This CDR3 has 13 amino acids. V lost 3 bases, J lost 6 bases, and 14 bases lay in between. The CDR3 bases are TGCAGTGCTAGTCCCACAGGGCGGGATGGCTACACCTTC. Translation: CSASPTGRDGYTF.

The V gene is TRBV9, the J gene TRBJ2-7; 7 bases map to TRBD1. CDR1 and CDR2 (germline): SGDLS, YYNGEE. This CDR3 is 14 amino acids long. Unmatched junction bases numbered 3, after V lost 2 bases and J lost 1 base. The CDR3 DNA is TGTGCCAGCAGCGTCGGACAGGATTCCTACGAGCAGTACTTC. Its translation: CASSVGQDSYEQYF.

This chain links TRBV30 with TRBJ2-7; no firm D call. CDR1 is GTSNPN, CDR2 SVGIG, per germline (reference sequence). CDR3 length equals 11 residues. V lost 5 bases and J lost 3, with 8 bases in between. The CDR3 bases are TGTGCCTGGGCAACTGGCTACGAGCAGTACTTC. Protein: CAWATGYEQYF. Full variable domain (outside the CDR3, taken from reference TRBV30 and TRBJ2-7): SQTIHQWPATLVQPVGSPLSLECTVEGTSNPNLYWYRQAAGRGLQLLFYSVGIGQISSEVPQNLSASRPQDRQFILSSKKLLLSDSGFYLCAWATGYEQYFGPGTRLTVT.

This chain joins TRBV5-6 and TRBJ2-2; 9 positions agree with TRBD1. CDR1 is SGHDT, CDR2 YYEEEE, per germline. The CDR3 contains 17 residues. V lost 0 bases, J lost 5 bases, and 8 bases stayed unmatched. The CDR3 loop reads CASSLGQQGAWTGELFF. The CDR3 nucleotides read TGTGCCAGCAGCTTGGGGCAACAGGGGGCATGGACCGGGGAGCTGTTTTTT.

The CDR3 reads CASSQGGGQGYEQYF. DNA of the CDR3: TGCGCCAGCAGCCAAGGGGGGGGACAGGGTTACGAGCAGTACTTC. The rearrangement links TRBV4-1 to TRBJ2-7; 9 bases match TRBD1. Germline trimming cut 1 base from V and 4 bases from J; bases unmatched to any gene: 5. The length of the CDR3 is 15 residues. The V gene's germline CDR1 is MGHRA and CDR2 YSYEKL.

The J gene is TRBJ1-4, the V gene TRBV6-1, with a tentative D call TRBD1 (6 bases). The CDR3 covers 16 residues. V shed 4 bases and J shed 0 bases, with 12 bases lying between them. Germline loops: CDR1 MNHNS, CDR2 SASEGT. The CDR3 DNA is TGTGCCAGCAGTGGGCCAGAGGGGGCAACTAATGAAAAACTGTTTTTT. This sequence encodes CASSGPEGATNEKLFF.

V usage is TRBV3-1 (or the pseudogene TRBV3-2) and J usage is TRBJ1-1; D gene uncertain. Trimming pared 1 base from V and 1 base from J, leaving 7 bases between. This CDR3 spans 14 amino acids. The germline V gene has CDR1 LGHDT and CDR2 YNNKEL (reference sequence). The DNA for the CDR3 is TGTGCCAGCAGCCAAGGCGGCGCGAACACTGAAGCTTTCTTT. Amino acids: CASSQGGANTEAFF.

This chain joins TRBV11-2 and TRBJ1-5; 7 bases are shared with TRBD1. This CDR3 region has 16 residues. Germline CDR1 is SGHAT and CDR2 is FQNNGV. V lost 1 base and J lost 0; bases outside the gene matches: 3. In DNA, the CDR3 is TGTGCCAGCAGCTTAGGCGGGACAGTTAGCAATCAGCCCCAGCATTTT. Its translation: CASSLGGTVSNQPQHF.

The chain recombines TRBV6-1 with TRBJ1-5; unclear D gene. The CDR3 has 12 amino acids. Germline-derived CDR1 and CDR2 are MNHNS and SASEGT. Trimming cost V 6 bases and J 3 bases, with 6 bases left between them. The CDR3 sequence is CASSTNNQPQHF. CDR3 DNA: TGTGCCAGCAGCACTAACAATCAGCCCCAGCATTTT.

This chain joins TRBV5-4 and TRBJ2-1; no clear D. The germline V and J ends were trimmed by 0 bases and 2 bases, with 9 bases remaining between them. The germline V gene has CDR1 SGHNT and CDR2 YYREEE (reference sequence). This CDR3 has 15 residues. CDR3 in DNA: TGTGCCAGCAGCTTGGATTCGACAACCTACAATGAGCAGTTCTTC. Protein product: CASSLDSTTYNEQFF. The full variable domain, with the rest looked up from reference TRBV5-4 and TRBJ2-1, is ETGVTQSPTHLIKTRGQQVTLRCSSQSGHNTVSWYQQALGQGPQFIFQYYREEENGRGNFPPRFSGLQFPNYSSELNVNALELDDSALYLCASSLDSTTYNEQFFGPGTRLTVL.

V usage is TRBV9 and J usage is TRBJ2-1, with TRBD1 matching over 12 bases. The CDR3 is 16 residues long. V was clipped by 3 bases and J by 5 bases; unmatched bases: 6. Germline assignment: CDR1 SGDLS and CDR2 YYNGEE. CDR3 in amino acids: CASSGSGTGGHNEQFF. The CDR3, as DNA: TGTGCCAGCAGCGGCTCCGGGACAGGGGGCCACAATGAGCAGTTCTTC.

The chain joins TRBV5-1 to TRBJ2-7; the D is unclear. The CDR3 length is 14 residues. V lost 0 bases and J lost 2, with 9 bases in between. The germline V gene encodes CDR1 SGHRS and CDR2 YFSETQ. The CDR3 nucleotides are TGCGCCAGCAGCTTGGGACTCGACCCCTACGAGCAGTACTTC. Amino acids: CASSLGLDPYEQYF.

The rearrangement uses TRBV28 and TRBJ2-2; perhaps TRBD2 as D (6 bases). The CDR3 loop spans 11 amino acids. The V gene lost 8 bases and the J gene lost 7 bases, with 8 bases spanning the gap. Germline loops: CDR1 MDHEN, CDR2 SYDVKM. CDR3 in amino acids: CASETSGELFF. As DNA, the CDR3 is TGTGCCAGCGAGACTAGCGGGGAGCTGTTTTTT.

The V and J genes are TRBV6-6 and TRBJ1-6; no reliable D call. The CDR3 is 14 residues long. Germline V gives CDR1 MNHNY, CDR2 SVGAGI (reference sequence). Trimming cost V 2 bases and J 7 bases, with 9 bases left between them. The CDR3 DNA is TGTGCCAGCAGTTACGCAGCGGGCAATTCACCCCTCCACTTT. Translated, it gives CASSYAAGNSPLHF.